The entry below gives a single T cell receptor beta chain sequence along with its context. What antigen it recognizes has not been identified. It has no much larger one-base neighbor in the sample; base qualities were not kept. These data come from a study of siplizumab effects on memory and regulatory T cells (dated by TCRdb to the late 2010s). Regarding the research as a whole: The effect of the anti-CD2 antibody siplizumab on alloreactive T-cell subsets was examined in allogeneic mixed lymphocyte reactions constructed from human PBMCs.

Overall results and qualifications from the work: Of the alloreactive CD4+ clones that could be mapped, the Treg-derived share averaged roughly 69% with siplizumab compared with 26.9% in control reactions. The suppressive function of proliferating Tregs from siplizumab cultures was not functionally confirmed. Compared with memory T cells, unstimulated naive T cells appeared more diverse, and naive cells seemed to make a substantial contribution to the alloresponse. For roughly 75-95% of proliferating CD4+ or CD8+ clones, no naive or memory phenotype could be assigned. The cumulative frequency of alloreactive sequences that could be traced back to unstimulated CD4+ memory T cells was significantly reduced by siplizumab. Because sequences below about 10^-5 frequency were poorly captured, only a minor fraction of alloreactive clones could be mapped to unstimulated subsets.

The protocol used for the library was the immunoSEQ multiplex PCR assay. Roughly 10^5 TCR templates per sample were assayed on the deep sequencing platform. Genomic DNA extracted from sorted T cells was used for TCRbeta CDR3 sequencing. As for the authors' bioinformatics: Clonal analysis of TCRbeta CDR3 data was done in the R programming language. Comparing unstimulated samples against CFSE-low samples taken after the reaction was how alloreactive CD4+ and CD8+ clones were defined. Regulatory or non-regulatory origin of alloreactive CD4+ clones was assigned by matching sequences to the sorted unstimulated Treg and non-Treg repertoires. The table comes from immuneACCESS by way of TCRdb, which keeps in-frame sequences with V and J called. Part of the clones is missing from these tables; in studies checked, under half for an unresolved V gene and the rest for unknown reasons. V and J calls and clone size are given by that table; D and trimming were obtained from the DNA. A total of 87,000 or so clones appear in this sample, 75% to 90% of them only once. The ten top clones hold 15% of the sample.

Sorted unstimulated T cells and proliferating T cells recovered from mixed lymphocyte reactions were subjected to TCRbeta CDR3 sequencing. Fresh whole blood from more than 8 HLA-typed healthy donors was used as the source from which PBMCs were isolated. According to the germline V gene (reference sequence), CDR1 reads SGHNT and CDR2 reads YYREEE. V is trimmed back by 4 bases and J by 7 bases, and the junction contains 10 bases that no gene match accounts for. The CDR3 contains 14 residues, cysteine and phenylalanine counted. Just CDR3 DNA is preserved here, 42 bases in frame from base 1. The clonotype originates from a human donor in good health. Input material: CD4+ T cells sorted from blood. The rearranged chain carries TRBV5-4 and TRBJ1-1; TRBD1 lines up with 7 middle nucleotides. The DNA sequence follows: TGTGCCAGCAGCCGAGGGACAGCGGGCGGTGAAGCTTTCTTT. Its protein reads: CASSRGTAGGEAFF. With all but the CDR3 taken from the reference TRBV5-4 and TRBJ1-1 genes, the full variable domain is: ETGVTQSPTHLIKTRGQQVTLRCSSQSGHNTVSWYQQALGQGPQFIFQYYREEENGRGNFPPRFSGLQFPNYSSELNVNALELDDSALYLCASSRGTAGGEAFFGQGTRLTVV.